The 3 T cell receptor beta chains listed next were all sequenced from one sample in a study of blood T cell repertoires in COVID-19. The table came from immunoSEQ multiplex PCR; TCRdb's copy has only in-frame clones and leaves some out. The sample holds under 30,000 clones, roughly 84% seen once. The sequenced sample consisted of peripheral blood. These receptors all stem from a human donor in a cohort sampled during active COVID-19.

The chain has TRBV20-1 and TRBJ2-5; unclear D gene. Trimming stripped 4 bases from V and 6 bases from J, with 6 bases between. The CDR3 runs 10 residues. Germline assignment: CDR1 DFQATT and CDR2 SNEGSKA (reference sequence). This CDR3 is CSANLKTQYF. CDR3 nucleotide sequence: TGCAGTGCTAACTTGAAGACCCAGTACTTC.

This clone showed up just once. The CDR3 here is CASSRVLNTEAFF. For the CDR3, the DNA is TGTGCCAGCAGCAGGGTTTTGAACACTGAAGCTTTCTTT. The chain couples TRBV25-1 to TRBJ1-1; perhaps TRBD1 as D (5 bases). Germline values: CDR1 MGHDK, CDR2 SYGVNS. The CDR3 is 13 amino acids. The V end was cut by 6 bases, the J end by 0 bases, with 8 bases between.

This chain connects TRBV20-1 to TRBJ2-3; a possible D gene is TRBD2 (5 bases). Trimming removed 5 bases at V and 8 bases at J, with 17 bases between. The CDR3 is made up of 13 amino acids. CDR1 and CDR2 from the germline V gene are DFQATT and SNEGSKA (reference sequence). This chain's CDR3 is CSAGGLVVGTQYF. The CDR3 coding sequence is TGCAGTGCTGGTGGACTCGTGGTTGGTACGCAGTATTTT.